This T cell receptor beta chain is from a study of T cell changes during pregnancy in multiple sclerosis. The CDR3 length is 15 residues. The V segment lost 4 bases and the J segment 3 bases; nucleotides outside the gene matches: 8. Germline values: CDR1 LNHDA, CDR2 SQIVND (reference sequence). Only in-frame clones appear in the TCRdb table, and some are missing; sequencing was by immunoSEQ multiplex PCR. The sample yields about 60,000 clones, 93% seen once. The sequences come from CD8+ T cells from peripheral blood mononuclear cells, collected in the second trimester of pregnancy. This chain uses TRBV19 with TRBJ2-7; TRBD1 matches at 8 bases. The origin of this receptor is a female donor with multiple sclerosis, enrolled in a pregnancy study. CDR3 sequence (DNA): TGTGCCAGTAGTACCTACGGACAGGGAGTCTACGAGCAGTACTTC. Translating it yields CASSTYGQGVYEQYF.